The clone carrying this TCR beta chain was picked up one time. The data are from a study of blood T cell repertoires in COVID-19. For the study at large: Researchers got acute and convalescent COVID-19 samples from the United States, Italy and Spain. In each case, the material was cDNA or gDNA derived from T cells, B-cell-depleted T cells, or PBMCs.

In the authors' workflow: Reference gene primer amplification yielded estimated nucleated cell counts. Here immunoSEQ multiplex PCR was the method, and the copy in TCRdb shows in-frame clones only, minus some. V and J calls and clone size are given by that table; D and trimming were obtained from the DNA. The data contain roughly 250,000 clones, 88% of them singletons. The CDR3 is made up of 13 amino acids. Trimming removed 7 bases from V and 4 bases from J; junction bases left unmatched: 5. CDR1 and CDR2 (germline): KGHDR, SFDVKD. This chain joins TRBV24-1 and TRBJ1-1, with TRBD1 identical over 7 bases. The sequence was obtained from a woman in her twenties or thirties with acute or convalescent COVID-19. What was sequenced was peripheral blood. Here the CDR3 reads CATRQGKSTEAFF. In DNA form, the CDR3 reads TGTGCCACCAGACAGGGGAAGAGCACTGAAGCTTTCTTT.